This T cell receptor (beta chain) came from a study of blood T cell repertoires in COVID-19. The CDR3 is made up of 14 amino acids. Trimming shortened V by 5 bases and J by 1 base, and 8 bases separated the two germline ends. Germline lookup yields CDR1 MNHEY and CDR2 SVGAGI. Participant reports of clinical history set cohort assignment. Donors in Cohort 3 counted as recovered after two negative PCRs, clearance, or symptom resolution. Sequencing was performed with immunoSEQ multiplex PCR; in TCRdb, only in-frame clones are kept and a portion is missing. The sample has some 220,000 clones, 88% seen once.

Sequencing was done on a sample of PBMCs or T cells enriched from blood (not recorded which). The clonotype was recovered from a woman aged 25 to 45 who had recovered from COVID-19. The rearrangement joins TRBV6-5 to TRBJ2-2; weak D call: TRBD1 (6 bases). CDR3 nucleotides: TGTGCCAGCAGTACAGGGTTGAACACCGGGGAGCTGTTTTTT. This sequence encodes CASSTGLNTGELFF.